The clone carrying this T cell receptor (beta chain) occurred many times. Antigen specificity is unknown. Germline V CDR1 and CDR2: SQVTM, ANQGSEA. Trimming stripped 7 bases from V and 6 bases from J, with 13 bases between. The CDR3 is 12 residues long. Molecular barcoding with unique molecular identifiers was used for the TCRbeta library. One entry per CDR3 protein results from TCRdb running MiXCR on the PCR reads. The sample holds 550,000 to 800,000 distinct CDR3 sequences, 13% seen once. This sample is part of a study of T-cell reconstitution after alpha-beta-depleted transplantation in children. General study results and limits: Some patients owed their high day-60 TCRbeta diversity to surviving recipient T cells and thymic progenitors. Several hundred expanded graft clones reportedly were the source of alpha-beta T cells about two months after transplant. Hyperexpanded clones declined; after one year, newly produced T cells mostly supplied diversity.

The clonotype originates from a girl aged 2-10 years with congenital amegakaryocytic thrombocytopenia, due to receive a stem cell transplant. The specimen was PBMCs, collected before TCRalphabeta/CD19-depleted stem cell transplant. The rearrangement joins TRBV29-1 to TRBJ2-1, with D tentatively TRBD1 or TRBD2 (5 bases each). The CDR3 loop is CSAEGSPNEQFF. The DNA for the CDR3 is TGCAGCGCCGAGGGGTCCCCCAATGAGCAGTTCTTC.